This T cell receptor (beta chain) was captured by sequencing in a study of T cell repertoires in cytomegalovirus infection. TCRdb reprocessed the reads with MiXCR, giving one entry per CDR3 protein. The sample carries 360,000 or so distinct CDR3 sequences, roughly 34% recorded once. Regarding this clonotype: Antigen specificity is unknown.

Per the germline V gene, CDR1 is GTSNPN and CDR2 is SVGIG (reference sequence). This CDR3 has 12 amino acids. V lost 1 base, J lost 14 bases, and 8 bases stayed unmatched. V usage is TRBV30 and J usage is TRBJ2-1; 7 bases line up with TRBD2. This receptor was obtained from a human donor in good health (CMV status not recorded). Some clones in this sample may be carry-over from other donors' samples. Sequences were derived from cultured PBMCs, sampled from culture after CMV antigen stimulation. CDR3 loop: CAWSDRGSKEFF. Written as DNA, the CDR3 is TGTGCCTGGAGTGACCGCGGGAGTAAGGAGTTCTTC.